A single sample gave rise to the 11 T cell receptor beta chains below, sequenced in a study of T cell responses to AZD1222 COVID-19 vaccine. Data came from immunoSEQ multiplex PCR; TCRdb stores just in-frame clones and leaves some out. The sample lists 150,000 to 200,000 clones, about 91% occurring once. The sample here was peripheral blood, taken on day 0 of AZD1222 vaccination. These receptors originate from an adult in good health.

This clone has just one count. The chain recombines TRBV9 with TRBJ2-7; TRBD1 is a possible D gene (6 bases). Per germline, CDR1 SGDLS and CDR2 YYNGEE. The CDR3 totals 13 residues. Trimming took off 1 base at V and 3 bases at J, with 8 bases between the two ends. In nucleotides, the CDR3 is TGTGCCAGCAGCGTAAGAGGGGGCTACGAGCAGTACTTC. It codes for CASSVRGGYEQYF.

The V and J genes are TRBV27 and TRBJ2-1; 10 bases fit TRBD2. This CDR3 region has 16 residues. The germline V gene encodes CDR1 MNHEY and CDR2 SMNVEV (reference sequence). Germline trimming cut 5 bases from V and 4 bases from J; bases unmatched to any gene: 8. CDR3: CASSLASGSKYNEQFF. For the CDR3, the DNA is TGTGCCAGCAGTCTGGCTAGCGGGAGTAAGTACAATGAGCAGTTCTTC.

The chain employs TRBV29-1 and TRBJ2-1; 10 bases match TRBD2. With 2 bases clipped from V and 8 bases from J, the junction kept 9 bases outside the gene matches. The CDR3 contains 15 residues. Germline V lookup: CDR1 SQVTM, CDR2 ANQGSEA. CDR3 sequence: CSVEMGAGGPYEQFF. The CDR3 region has the DNA TGCAGCGTTGAAATGGGAGCGGGAGGGCCCTATGAGCAGTTCTTC.

The chain couples TRBV19 to TRBJ1-5, with a tentative D call TRBD1 (6 bases). Germline CDR1 and CDR2: LNHDA and SQIVND (reference sequence). V was cut by 1 base and J by 4 bases, with 14 bases left in between. This CDR3 has 16 residues. DNA of the CDR3: TGTGCCAGTAGTATAGTAGGGGGAAGGGGAAATCAGCCCCAGCATTTT. Encoded protein: CASSIVGGRGNQPQHF.

This rearrangement joins TRBV25-1 to TRBJ1-2; TRBD1 matches 7 bases. The length of the CDR3 is 13 residues. Per the germline V gene, CDR1 is MGHDK and CDR2 is SYGVNS. The junction had 6 bases not matched to a gene; V was cut back by 6 bases and J by 5 bases. CDR3 DNA sequence: TGTGCCAGCAGGGCAGGGGGAATGTATGGCTACACCTTC. Its translation: CASRAGGMYGYTF.

The chain recombines TRBV30 with TRBJ1-1; D is perhaps TRBD1 (5 bases). Germline CDR1 GTSNPN, CDR2 SVGIG (reference sequence). V was pared by 2 bases and J by 4 bases, with 11 bases between. The CDR3 contains 13 residues. CDR3 in amino acids: CAWSPGDLTEAFF. In nucleotides, the CDR3 is TGTGCCTGGAGTCCGGGGGACCTCACTGAAGCTTTCTTT.

The chain uses TRBV6-5 and TRBJ1-1; 8 bases line up with TRBD1. This CDR3 region has 13 residues. With V trimmed by 8 bases and J by 3 bases, 5 bases remained unmatched. The V gene's germline CDR1 is MNHEY and CDR2 SVGAGI. As DNA, the CDR3 is TGTGCCAGCGACAGGGGACCGGACACTGAAGCTTTCTTT. Translation gives CASDRGPDTEAFF.

The chain joins TRBV28 to TRBJ1-6; D is possibly TRBD1 (6 bases). Trimming took off 6 bases at V and 3 bases at J, with 18 bases between the two ends. Germline V lookup: CDR1 MDHEN, CDR2 SYDVKM. This CDR3 region has 17 residues. For the CDR3, the DNA is TGTGCCAGCAGCCTCGACACTACAGGGAGCTATAATTCACCCCTCCACTTT. Translating gives CASSLDTTGSYNSPLHF.

V and J are TRBV19 and TRBJ1-2, with D perhaps TRBD1 (6 bases). Germline V CDR1 and CDR2: LNHDA, SQIVND (reference sequence). The CDR3 spans 15 residues. V shed 1 base and J shed 6 bases, with 15 bases lying between them. The CDR3 reads CASSIGGRGQDGYTF. As DNA, the CDR3 is TGTGCCAGTAGTATAGGCGGCAGGGGACAAGATGGCTACACCTTC. The full variable domain, with the rest looked up from reference TRBV19 and TRBJ1-2, is DGGITQSPKYLFRKEGQNVTLSCEQNLNHDAMYWYRQDPGQGLRLIYYSQIVNDFQKGDIAEGYSVSREKKESFPLTVTSAQKNPTAFYLCASSIGGRGQDGYTFGSGTRLTVV.

The chain has TRBV30 and TRBJ1-6; perhaps TRBD1 as D (5 bases). Trimming cost V 0 bases and J 4 bases, with 7 bases left between them. CDR1 GTSNPN and CDR2 SVGIG come from the germline V gene (reference sequence). CDR3 length: 14 residues. The CDR3 DNA sequence: TGTGCCTGGAGTGTATCAGGGTATAATTCACCCCTCCACTTT. Protein: CAWSVSGYNSPLHF.

This clone has just a few counts. Additional DNA sequences in this sample encode the identical CDR3. The chain is built from TRBV5-5 and TRBJ2-2; TRBD2 matches at 11 bases. The CDR3 has 18 amino acids. CDR1 and CDR2 from the germline V gene are SGHKS and YYEKEE (reference sequence). V gave up 0 bases and J gave up 0 bases; unmatched junction bases: 4. The CDR3 reads CASSLGLAGGPNTGELFF. CDR3 nucleotide sequence: TGTGCCAGCAGCTTGGGGTTAGCGGGAGGGCCGAACACCGGGGAGCTGTTTTTT.